This TCR beta chain is from a study of T-cell reconstitution after alpha-beta-depleted transplantation in children. Notes on the study in general: Reports say that about two months after transplant, the alpha-beta T cells came out of several hundred graft clones that had expanded. Several patients had high TCRbeta diversity at day 60; it came from surviving recipient T cells and thymic progenitors. Diversity and T-cell counts at one year after transplant derived mostly from new T cells.

Points on this clonotype: Its cognate antigen is unknown.

The library targeted TCRbeta and was prepared with unique molecular identifiers. TCRdb re-derived calls from the PCR reads in MiXCR, one entry per CDR3 protein. Of fewer than 750,000 distinct CDR3 sequences listed, more than 20% are singletons. The CDR3 consists of 13 residues. Deletions cut 0 bases from V and 1 base from J, with 4 bases between. Germline loops: CDR1 GTSNPN, CDR2 SVGIG (reference sequence). The chain has TRBV30 and TRBJ1-3; D not resolved. The material was PBMCs, mostly from graft donor cells, obtained 360 days after TCRalphabeta/CD19-depleted stem cell transplant. The TCR sequence derives from a boy in the first two years of life who had a stem cell transplant for acute myeloid leukemia, so the T cells may come from the graft donor. CDR3 DNA: TGTGCCTGGAGTGTCCAGTCTGGAAACACCATATATTTT. Protein: CAWSVQSGNTIYF.